The rows below give T cell receptor beta chains drawn from one sample of a study of cytomegalovirus exposure and HLA in healthy donors. Assay used: immunoSEQ multiplex PCR; TCRdb lists only in-frame clones, some missing. The sample comprises 100,000 or so clones, about 80% of which are singletons, and roughly 4% rests with the top ten. The material sequenced was PBMCs. These receptors all come from a man between 35 and 55 years old in good health and CMV-seronegative. Both conserved end residues are part of each CDR3. Fields, in order: CDR3 protein, CDR3 DNA, J gene, V gene, D gene, clone size. The D gene is left open where the match is weak. Part of the rows lack a size; the others show once, few, many or a class for expanded clones.

CASTSGVDGTHEKLFF TGTGCCAGCACTTCAGGGGTTGACGGTACCCATGAAAAACTGTTTTTT TRBJ1-4 TRBV6-6 . .
CASSERGGAWNEQFF TGTGCCAGCAGTGAGCGGGGGGGGGCGTGGAATGAGCAGTTCTTC TRBJ2-1 TRBV2 TRBD2 .
CASSLGGTNTEAFF TGTGCCAGCAGTTTGGGGGGGACGAACACTGAAGCTTTCTTT TRBJ1-1 TRBV28 . .
CAISDRRLGQETQYF TGTGCCATCAGTGATAGGAGGTTAGGGCAAGAGACCCAGTACTTC TRBJ2-5 TRBV10-3 . once
CASSSAKLAGGIDEQFF TGTGCCAGCAGCTCGGCTAAACTAGCGGGGGGGATCGATGAGCAGTTCTTC TRBJ2-1 TRBV7-2 TRBD2 .
CASSQRTSGGYKADTQYF TGCGCCAGCAGCCAAAGGACTAGCGGGGGGTATAAGGCAGATACGCAGTATTTT TRBJ2-3 TRBV4-1 TRBD2 .
CAISDGGATNEKLFF TGTGCCATCAGTGATGGAGGCGCAACTAATGAAAAACTGTTTTTT TRBJ1-4 TRBV10-3 . .
CASSFGTAYGNTIYF TGTGCCAGCAGTTTCGGGACAGCGTACGGAAACACCATATATTTT TRBJ1-3 TRBV6-5 TRBD1 .
CACPTGFFYNEQFF TGTGCCTGCCCGACAGGGTTTTTTTACAATGAGCAGTTCTTC TRBJ2-1 TRBV30 TRBD1 .
CASSRRGSGAPDTQYF TGCGCCAGCAGCCGCCGAGGCTCAGGGGCGCCAGATACGCAGTATTTT TRBJ2-3 TRBV4-1 . once
CASSPRAPGESSPLHF TGTGCCAGCAGCCCTAGAGCCCCAGGGGAGAGTTCACCCCTCCACTTT TRBJ1-6 TRBV7-2 . .
CASSLAPNQPQHF TGTGCCAGCAGCTTGGCACCGAATCAGCCCCAGCATTTT TRBJ1-5 TRBV7-8 . .
CASSDNRDRGEKLFF TGTGCCAGCAGCGACAACCGGGACAGGGGTGAAAAACTGTTTTTT TRBJ1-4 TRBV9 TRBD1 .
CASSWTVSGNTIYF TGTGCCAGCAGTTGGACAGTCTCTGGAAACACCATATATTTT TRBJ1-3 TRBV7-8 . .
CASSQGRNTEAFF TGCGCCAGCAGCCAGGGCCGAAACACTGAAGCTTTCTTT TRBJ1-1 TRBV4-1 . .
CASSLGIINSPLHF TGTGCCAGCAGCCTCGGGATTATCAATTCACCCCTCCACTTT TRBJ1-6 TRBV7-2 . few
CASSPTPAGGYNEQFF TGCGCCAGCAGCCCAACCCCAGCGGGGGGGTACAATGAGCAGTTCTTC TRBJ2-1 TRBV5-1 TRBD2 .
CASSGGDTQYF TGTGCCAGCTCCGGGGGGGATACGCAGTATTTT TRBJ2-3 TRBV18 TRBD2 .
CATQDRVEKLFF TGTGCCACCCAGGACAGGGTTGAAAAACTGTTTTTT TRBJ1-4 TRBV10-3 TRBD1 .
CASRGGFNQPQHF TGTGCCAGCAGGGGGGGGTTCAATCAGCCCCAGCATTTT TRBJ1-5 TRBV2 . .
CASSVRGDYHNEQFF TGTGCCAGCAGTGTTCGTGGGGACTACCATAATGAGCAGTTCTTC TRBJ2-1 TRBV6-1 TRBD2 .
CASSQGGGAADTQYF TGCGCCAGCAGCCAAGGCGGGGGGGCGGCAGATACGCAGTATTTT TRBJ2-3 TRBV4-1 TRBD2 .
CASSSGQVGTDTQYF TGTGCCAGCAGCTCAGGACAGGTCGGCACAGATACGCAGTATTTT TRBJ2-3 TRBV11-1 TRBD1 .
CASSSGTGHTEAFF TGTGCCAGCAGTTCGGGGACAGGGCACACTGAAGCTTTCTTT TRBJ1-1 TRBV28 TRBD1 .
CASSLTGAGNQPQHF TGTGCCAGCAGCCTGACAGGGGCGGGCAATCAGCCCCAGCATTTT TRBJ1-5 TRBV4-2 TRBD1 once
CASSAHPGQGAGYEQYF TGCGCCAGCAGCGCCCACCCGGGACAGGGGGCAGGGTACGAGCAGTACTTC TRBJ2-7 TRBV5-1 TRBD1 .
CASSEAKVAPETQYF TGTGCCAGCAGTGAAGCGAAGGTAGCCCCAGAGACCCAGTACTTC TRBJ2-5 TRBV2 . .
CASSFRGLYNSPLHF TGTGCCAGCAGCTTTAGGGGACTCTATAATTCCCCCCTCCACTTT TRBJ1-6 TRBV7-2 . few
CASSPGDAFQAFF TGTGCCAGCAGTCCAGGGGATGCCTTCCAAGCTTTCTTT TRBJ1-1 TRBV6-6 . once
CASREQSSGNTIYF TGTGCCAGCAGGGAACAGTCTTCTGGAAACACCATATATTTT TRBJ1-3 TRBV2 . .
CAISESSAGRSSYEQYF TGTGCCATCAGTGAGTCTAGTGCAGGGAGGAGCTCCTACGAGCAGTACTTC TRBJ2-7 TRBV10-3 . .
CASSPSGGAVGEQFF TGTGCCAGCTCACCAAGCGGGGGGGCCGTTGGTGAGCAGTTCTTC TRBJ2-1 TRBV18 TRBD2 .
CASSINFRGRNGYTF TGTGCCAGTAGTATAAACTTCAGGGGGAGGAATGGCTACACCTTC TRBJ1-2 TRBV19 TRBD1 .
CASRRESGGSLGNQPQHF TGTGCCAGCAGAAGAGAATCAGGGGGCTCTTTGGGAAATCAGCCCCAGCATTTT TRBJ1-5 TRBV27 TRBD1 .
CASSEGLAGIYSPDTQYF TGTGCCAGTAGTGAGGGACTAGCGGGGATCTATTCCCCAGATACGCAGTATTTT TRBJ2-3 TRBV19 TRBD2 .
CASSLSWLAGGTQETQYF TGTGCCAGCAGCTTATCTTGGCTAGCGGGGGGCACCCAAGAGACCCAGTACTTC TRBJ2-5 TRBV7-9 TRBD2 .
CASSSGLSYEQYF TGTGCCAGCAGCTCGGGACTTTCCTACGAGCAGTACTTC TRBJ2-7 TRBV11-1 . few
CASSVGGQGAIGELFF TGTGCCAGCAGCGTAGGAGGACAGGGGGCAATCGGGGAGCTGTTTTTT TRBJ2-2 TRBV6-6 TRBD1 once
CASSSPGQGTTIYF TGCGCCAGCAGCTCGCCGGGACAGGGGACAACCATATATTTT TRBJ1-3 TRBV5-1 TRBD1 .